This TCR beta chain is drawn from a study of T cell responses to AZD1222 COVID-19 vaccine. The table came from immunoSEQ multiplex PCR; TCRdb's copy has only in-frame clones and leaves some out. Here the sample spans over 130,000 clones, under 95% being singletons. The CDR3 runs 18 residues. Germline V gene lookup returns CDR1 SGHRS and CDR2 YFSETQ. With 1 base removed from V and 0 bases from J, the gap between germline ends came to 14 bases. The gene calls are TRBV5-1 and TRBJ1-6, with D perhaps TRBD1 (6 bases). Sequencing used peripheral blood, obtained on day 0 of AZD1222 vaccination. The TCR sequence derives from an adult in good health. The CDR3 sequence: CASSLRQAESSYNSPLHF. The DNA of the CDR3 is TGCGCCAGCAGCTTGAGACAGGCCGAGAGCTCCTATAATTCACCCCTCCACTTT.